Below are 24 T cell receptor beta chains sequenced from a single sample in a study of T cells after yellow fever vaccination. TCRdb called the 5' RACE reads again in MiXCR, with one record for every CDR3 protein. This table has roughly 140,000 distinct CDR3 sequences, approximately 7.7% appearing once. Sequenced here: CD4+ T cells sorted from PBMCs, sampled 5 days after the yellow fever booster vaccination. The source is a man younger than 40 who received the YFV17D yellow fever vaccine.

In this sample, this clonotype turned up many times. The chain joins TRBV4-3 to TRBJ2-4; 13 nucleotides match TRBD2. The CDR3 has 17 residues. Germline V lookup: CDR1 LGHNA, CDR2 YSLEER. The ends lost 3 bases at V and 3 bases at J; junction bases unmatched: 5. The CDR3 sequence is CASSHKGLAGSKNIQYF. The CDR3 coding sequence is TGCGCCAGCAGCCATAAGGGACTAGCGGGGAGCAAAAACATTCAGTACTTC.

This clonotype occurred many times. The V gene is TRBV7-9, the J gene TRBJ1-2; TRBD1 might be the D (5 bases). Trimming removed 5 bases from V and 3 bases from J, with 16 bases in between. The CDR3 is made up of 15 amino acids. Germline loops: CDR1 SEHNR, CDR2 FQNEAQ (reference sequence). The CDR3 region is CASSLLGGEDYGYTF. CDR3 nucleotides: TGTGCCAGCAGCCTCCTCGGAGGGGAAGACTATGGCTACACCTTC. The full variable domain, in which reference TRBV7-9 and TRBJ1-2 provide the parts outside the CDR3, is DTGVSQNPRHKITKRGQNVTFRCDPISEHNRLYWYRQTLGQGPEFLTYFQNEAQLEKSRLLSDRFSAERPKGSFSTLEIQRTEQGDSAMYLCASSLLGGEDYGYTFGSGTRLTVV.

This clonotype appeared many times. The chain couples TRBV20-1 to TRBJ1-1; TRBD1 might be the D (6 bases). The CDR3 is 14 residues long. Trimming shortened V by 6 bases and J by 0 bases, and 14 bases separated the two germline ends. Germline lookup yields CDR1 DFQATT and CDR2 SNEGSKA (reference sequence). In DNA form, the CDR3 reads TGCAGTGCCCGAGGGGGGCGGATGAACACTGAAGCTTTCTTT. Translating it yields CSARGGRMNTEAFF.

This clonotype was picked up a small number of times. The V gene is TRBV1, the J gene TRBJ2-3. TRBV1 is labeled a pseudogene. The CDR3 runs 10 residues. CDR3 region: CTPGRATQYF. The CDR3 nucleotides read TGCACCCCTGGCCGTGCTACGCAGTATTTT.

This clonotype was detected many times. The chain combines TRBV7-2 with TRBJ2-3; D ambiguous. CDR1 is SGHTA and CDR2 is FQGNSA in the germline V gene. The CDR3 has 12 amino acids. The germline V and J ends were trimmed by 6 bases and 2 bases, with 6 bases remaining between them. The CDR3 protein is CASRGSTDTQYF. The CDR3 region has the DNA TGTGCCAGCAGGGGATCCACAGATACGCAGTATTTT.

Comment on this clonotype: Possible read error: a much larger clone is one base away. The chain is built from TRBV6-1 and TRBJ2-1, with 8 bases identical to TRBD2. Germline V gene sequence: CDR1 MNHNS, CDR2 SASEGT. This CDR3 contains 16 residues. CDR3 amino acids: CAGSSRTSLRYNEQFF. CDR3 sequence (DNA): TGTGCCGGCAGCTCAAGGACTAGCCTCAGATACAATGAGCAGTTCTTC.

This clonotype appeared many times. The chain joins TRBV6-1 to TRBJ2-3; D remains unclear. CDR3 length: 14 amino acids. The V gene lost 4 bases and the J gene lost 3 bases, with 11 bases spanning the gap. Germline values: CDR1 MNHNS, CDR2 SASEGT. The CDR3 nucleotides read TGTGCCAGCAGTGTGGAAGCAGCTACAGATACGCAGTATTTT. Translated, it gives CASSVEAATDTQYF.

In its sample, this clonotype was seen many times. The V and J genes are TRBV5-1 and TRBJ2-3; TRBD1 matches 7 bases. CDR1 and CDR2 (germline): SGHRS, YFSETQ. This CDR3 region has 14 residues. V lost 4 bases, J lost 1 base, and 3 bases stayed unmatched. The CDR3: CASSLDRGTDTQYF. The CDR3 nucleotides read TGCGCCAGCAGCCTCGACAGGGGCACAGATACGCAGTATTTT.

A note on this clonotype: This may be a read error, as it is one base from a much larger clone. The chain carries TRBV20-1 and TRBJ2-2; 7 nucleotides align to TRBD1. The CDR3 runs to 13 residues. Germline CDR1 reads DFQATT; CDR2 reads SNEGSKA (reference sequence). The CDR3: CSAYRGNTGDLFF. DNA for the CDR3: TGCAGTGCTTACAGGGGAAACACCGGGGATCTGTTTTTT.

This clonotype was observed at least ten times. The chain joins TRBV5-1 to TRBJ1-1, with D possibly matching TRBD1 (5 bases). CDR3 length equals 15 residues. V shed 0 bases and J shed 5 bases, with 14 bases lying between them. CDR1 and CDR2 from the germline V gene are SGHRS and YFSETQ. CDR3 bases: TGCGCCAGCAGCTTGGCCCAGCCTCAGGGTACTGAAGCTTTCTTT. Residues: CASSLAQPQGTEAFF.

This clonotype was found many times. The DNA for the CDR3 is TGCAGTGCTAGTCACAGGGACCATGAGCAGTTCTTC. It specifies CSASHRDHEQFF. V is TRBV20-1 and J is TRBJ2-1; TRBD1 is a possible D gene (6 bases). The CDR3 sequence is 12 residues long. V lost 3 bases and J lost 8, with 11 bases in between. Germline V gene lookup returns CDR1 DFQATT and CDR2 SNEGSKA (reference sequence).

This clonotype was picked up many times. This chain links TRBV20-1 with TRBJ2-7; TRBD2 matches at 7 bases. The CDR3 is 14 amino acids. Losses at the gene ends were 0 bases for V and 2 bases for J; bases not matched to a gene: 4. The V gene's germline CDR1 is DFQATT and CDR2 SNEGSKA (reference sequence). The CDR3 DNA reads TGCAGTGCTAGAGATAAGCGGGACCCCTACGAGCAGTACTTC. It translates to CSARDKRDPYEQYF.

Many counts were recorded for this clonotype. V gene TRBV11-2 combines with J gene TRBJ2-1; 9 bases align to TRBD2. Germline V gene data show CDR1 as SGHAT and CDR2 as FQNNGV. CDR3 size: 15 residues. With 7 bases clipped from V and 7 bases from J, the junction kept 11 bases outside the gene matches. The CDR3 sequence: CASTLFPLAGNEQFF. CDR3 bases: TGTGCCAGCACCCTCTTCCCACTAGCGGGTAATGAGCAGTTCTTC.

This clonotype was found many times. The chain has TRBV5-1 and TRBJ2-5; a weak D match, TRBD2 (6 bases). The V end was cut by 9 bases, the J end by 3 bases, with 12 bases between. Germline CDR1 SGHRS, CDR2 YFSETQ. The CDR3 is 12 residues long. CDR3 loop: CATSTGEETQYF. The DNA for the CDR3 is TGCGCCACCTCGACGGGGGAAGAGACCCAGTACTTC.

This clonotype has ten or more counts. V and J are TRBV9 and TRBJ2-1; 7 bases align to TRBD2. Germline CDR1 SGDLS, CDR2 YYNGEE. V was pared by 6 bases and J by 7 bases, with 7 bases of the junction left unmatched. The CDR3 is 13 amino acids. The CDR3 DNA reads TGTGCCAGCATATGCGGGAGTTGGAATGAGCAGTTCTTC. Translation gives CASICGSWNEQFF.

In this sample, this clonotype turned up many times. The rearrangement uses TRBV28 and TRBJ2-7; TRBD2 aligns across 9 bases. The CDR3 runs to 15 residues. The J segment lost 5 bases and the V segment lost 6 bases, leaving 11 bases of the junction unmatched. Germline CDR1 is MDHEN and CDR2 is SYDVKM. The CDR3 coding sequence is TGTGCCAGCAGCACCTCCGGGACTAGCTTCCACGAGCAGTACTTC. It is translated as CASSTSGTSFHEQYF.

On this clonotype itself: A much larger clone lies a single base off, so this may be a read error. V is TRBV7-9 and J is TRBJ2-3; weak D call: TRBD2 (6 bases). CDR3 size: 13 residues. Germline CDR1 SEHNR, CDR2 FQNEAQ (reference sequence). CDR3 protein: CASGLRTTHTQYF. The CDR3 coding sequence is TGTGCCAGCGGCTTAAGGACTACACATACGCAGTATTTT.

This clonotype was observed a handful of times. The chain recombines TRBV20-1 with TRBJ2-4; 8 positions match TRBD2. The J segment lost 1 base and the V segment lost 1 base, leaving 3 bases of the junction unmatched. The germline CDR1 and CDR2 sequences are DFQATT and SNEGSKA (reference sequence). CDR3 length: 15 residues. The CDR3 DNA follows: TGCAGTGCTAGAGCGGGAGGGCCGGCCAAAAACATTCAGTACTTC. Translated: CSARAGGPAKNIQYF.

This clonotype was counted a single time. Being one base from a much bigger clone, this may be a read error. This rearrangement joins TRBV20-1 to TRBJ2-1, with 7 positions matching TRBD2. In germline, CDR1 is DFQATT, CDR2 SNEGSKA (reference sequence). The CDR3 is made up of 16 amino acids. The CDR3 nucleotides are TGCACTGCTAGAGATTTGGTACTAGCGACCTACAATGAGCAGTTCTTC. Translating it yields CTARDLVLATYNEQFF.

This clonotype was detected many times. CDR3 residues: CASSQELSSRYTDTQYF. The CDR3 DNA reads TGTGCCAGCAGCCAAGAGCTATCTAGCCGATACACAGATACGCAGTATTTT. This sequence joins TRBV14 and TRBJ2-3; perhaps TRBD2 as D (5 bases). Trimming stripped 0 bases from V and 2 bases from J, with 15 bases between. Looked up from germline, CDR1 is SGHDN and CDR2 is FVKESK. CDR3 length equals 17 residues.

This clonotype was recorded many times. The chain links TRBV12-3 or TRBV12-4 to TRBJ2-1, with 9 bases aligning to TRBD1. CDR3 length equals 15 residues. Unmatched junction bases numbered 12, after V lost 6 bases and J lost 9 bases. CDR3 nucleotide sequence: TGTGCCAGCAGCCCGTATGACAGGGGGGGCGTTGAGCAGTTCTTC. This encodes CASSPYDRGGVEQFF.

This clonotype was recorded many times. CDR3 sequence: CASSYVGGRIQYF. The CDR3 nucleotides are TGTGCCAGCAGTTACGTGGGAGGGCGCATTCAGTACTTC. The rearrangement joins TRBV6-2 or TRBV6-3 to TRBJ2-4; 7 positions agree with TRBD2. The CDR3 is made up of 13 amino acids. Germline CDR1 reads MNHEY; CDR2 reads SVGEGT. V gave up 2 bases and J gave up 9 bases; unmatched junction bases: 4.

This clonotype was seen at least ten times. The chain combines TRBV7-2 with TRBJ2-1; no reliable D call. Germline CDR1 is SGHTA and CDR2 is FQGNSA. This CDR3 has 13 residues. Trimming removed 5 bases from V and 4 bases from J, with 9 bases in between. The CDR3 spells CASSTIAYNEQFF. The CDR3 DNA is TGTGCCAGCAGCACGATAGCATACAATGAGCAGTTCTTC.

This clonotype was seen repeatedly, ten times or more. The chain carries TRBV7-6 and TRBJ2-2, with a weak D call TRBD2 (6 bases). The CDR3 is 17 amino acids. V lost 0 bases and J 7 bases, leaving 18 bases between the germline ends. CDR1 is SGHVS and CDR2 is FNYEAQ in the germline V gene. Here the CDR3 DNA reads TGTGCCAGCAGCTTAGCCTTCCGACTAGACGCGGGCGGGGAGCTGTTTTTT. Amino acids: CASSLAFRLDAGGELFF.